A single sample gave rise to the 24 T cell receptor beta chains below, sequenced in a study of T cells in women clearing cervical HPV infection. Profiled with immunoSEQ multiplex PCR; TCRdb holds only in-frame clones, not every one. This sample's table reports over 9,000 clones. Sequencing was performed on blood buffy coat. Receptors originate from a woman aged 18-70 years with a cervical HPV16 infection that either progressed to CIN3+ or cleared (not recorded which).

Its frequency marks this clone as medium-sized. The read finishes 3 residues shy of the CDR3 end, and the germline J gene is used to complete it. This chain links TRBV2 with TRBJ2-3; tentative D call: TRBD1 (5 bases). Trimming cost V 5 bases and J 2 bases, with 8 bases left between them. Germline V gene sequence: CDR1 SNHLY, CDR2 FYNNEI. This CDR3 region has 13 residues. CDR3 bases read: TGTGCCAGCAGTTCAGGGAACACAGATACG. Amino acid sequence: CASSSGNTDT. In full, the CDR3 is CASSSGNTDTQYF.

Details on this clone: Read data end 3 residues before the CDR3 end; the end is taken from the germline J gene. The chain is built from TRBV19 and TRBJ2-3; 11 bases are a match to TRBD2. From germline, CDR1 is LNHDA and CDR2 SQIVND (reference sequence). This CDR3 comprises 15 residues. V trimming: 10 bases; J trimming: 4 bases; junction bases outside the gene matches: 10. The covered CDR3 bases are TGTGCCACCTCCTTAGCGGGGGGGAGCGCAGATACG. Protein: CATSLAGGSADT. The complete CDR3 protein is CATSLAGGSADTQYF.

As concerns this clone: The germline gene is not matched at one end of the junction; a read error may be the cause. The observed sequence ends 3 residues before the CDR3 terminus, with the missing tail filled in from the germline J gene. Other DNA sequences within the sample encode an identical CDR3. J is TRBJ1-3 and V is TRBV6-2 or TRBV6-3, with 7 positions matching TRBD1. Germline-derived CDR1 and CDR2 are MNHEY and SVGEGT. The CDR3 is made up of 16 amino acids. The sequenced part of the CDR3 DNA is TGTGCCAGCAGTTACGGGACAGCAAGAGCTGGAAACACT. Translated, it gives CASSYGTARAGNT. The whole CDR3 sequence is CASSYGTARAGNTIYF.

CDR3 region: CANGGRNTGELFF. The covered CDR3 bases are TGTGCCAACGGGGGGCGTAACACCGGGGAG. V and J are TRBV5-4 and TRBJ2-2, with TRBD2 as a possible D gene (7 bases). The read is 3 residues too short to cover the CDR3 end, so that end is filled in from the germline J gene. The CDR3 loop spans 13 amino acids. Germline-derived CDR1 and CDR2 are SGHNT and YYREEE (reference sequence). V was cut by 9 bases and J by 2 bases, with 11 bases left in between.

Details on this clone: The sequenced fragment ends 3 residues before the CDR3 boundary, so the rest is inferred from the germline J gene. The chain links TRBV5-1 to TRBJ2-2, with 8 bases identical to TRBD1. Unmatched junction bases numbered 11, after V lost 4 bases and J lost 6 bases. Germline lookup yields CDR1 SGHRS and CDR2 YFSETQ. The CDR3 consists of 16 residues. CDR3: CASSILDRAKAGELFF. CDR3 bases read: TGCGCCAGCAGCATTCTGGACAGGGCAAAGGCCGGGGAG.

About this clone: The observed sequence ends 3 residues before the CDR3 terminus, with the missing tail filled in from the germline J gene. V gene TRBV18 combines with J gene TRBJ1-5; 7 bases map to TRBD1. The J segment lost 4 bases and the V segment lost 3 bases, leaving 6 bases of the junction unmatched. This CDR3 has 15 amino acids. Germline V gene lookup returns CDR1 KGHSH and CDR2 LQKENI. The CDR3 DNA, read in part, is TGTGCCAGCTCACCCGGGACAGCCGGAAATCAGCCC. Amino acids: CASSPGTAGNQP. In full, the CDR3 reads CASSPGTAGNQPQHF.

Frequency places this clone as medium-sized (0.01 to 0.1%). At one end, the junction sequence differs from germline, possibly due to a read error. The read terminates 3 residues ahead of where the CDR3 ends, so the germline J gene completes it. This chain uses TRBV4-2 with TRBJ1-2; D uncertain. The CDR3 spans 14 residues. Germline loops: CDR1 LGHNA, CDR2 YNFKEQ. The CDR3 DNA, read in part, is TGCGCCAGCAGCCAAGACGTCGGGGTCTATGGC. Translation: CASSQDVGVYG. In full, the CDR3 reads CASSQDVGVYGYTF.

About this clone itself: Mismatch with germline at one junction end may stem from a read error. The CDR3 extends 3 residues past the end of the read, so its final part is completed from the germline J gene. The chain couples TRBV4-2 to TRBJ2-3; D might be TRBD2 (5 bases). From germline, CDR1 is LGHNA and CDR2 YNFKEQ. The CDR3 is 14 residues long. Incomplete CDR3 DNA: TGCGCCAGCAGCCAAAGGCTAGCCCCCATCACG. It yields the protein CASSQRLAPIT. The CDR3 as a whole reads CASSQRLAPITQYF.

Note on this clone: With the read ending 3 residues before the CDR3 end, the germline J gene is used to fill in that end. The sample holds other DNA sequences that translate to the same CDR3. The chain recombines TRBV18 with TRBJ1-3; TRBD1 aligns across 8 bases. V lost 2 bases, J lost 0 bases, and 9 bases stayed unmatched. The CDR3 is 18 amino acids. The germline CDR1 and CDR2 sequences are KGHSH and LQKENI. The covered CDR3 bases are TGTGCCAGCTCACCAATTTACCGGGGGACAGGCTCTGGAAACACC. Translating gives CASSPIYRGTGSGNT. The CDR3 reads in full as CASSPIYRGTGSGNTIYF. Full variable domain (remainder filled in from reference TRBV18 and TRBJ1-3): NAGVMQNPRHLVRRRGQEARLRCSPMKGHSHVYWYRQLPEEGLKFMVYLQKENIIDESGMPKERFSAEFPKEGPSILRIQQVVRGDSAAYFCASSPIYRGTGSGNTIYFGEGSWLTVV.

Concerning this clone itself: Coverage ceases 3 residues before the CDR3 finishes, and the germline J gene fills in the end. The sample carries other DNA sequences with the same CDR3. V gene TRBV19 combines with J gene TRBJ1-3, with no clear D. The CDR3 has 17 amino acids. V was shortened by 3 bases and J by 0 bases, with 15 bases between the two germline ends. CDR1 and CDR2 from the germline V gene are LNHDA and SQIVND (reference sequence). The sequenced part of the CDR3 DNA is TGTGCCAGTAGTATTGAGGAGCGCACCAGCTCTGGAAACACC. Encoded protein: CASSIEERTSSGNT. The whole CDR3 sequence is CASSIEERTSSGNTIYF. The variable domain in full, completed from reference TRBV19 and TRBJ1-3, reads DGGITQSPKYLFRKEGQNVTLSCEQNLNHDAMYWYRQDPGQGLRLIYYSQIVNDFQKGDIAEGYSVSREKKESFPLTVTSAQKNPTAFYLCASSIEERTSSGNTIYFGEGSWLTVV.

To note about this clone: The read comes to an end 3 residues before the CDR3 does, leaving the germline J gene to fill in the end. The gene calls are TRBV5-1 and TRBJ1-1; D is possibly TRBD1 (5 bases). CDR3 length: 14 residues. Germline V gene lookup returns CDR1 SGHRS and CDR2 YFSETQ. V dropped 0 bases and J dropped 6 bases, with 12 bases sitting between them. The sequenced CDR3 bases are TGCGCCAGCAGCTTGGATCGGCAGGGCGCTGAA. Translated, it gives CASSLDRQGAE. The entire CDR3 protein reads CASSLDRQGAEAFF.

Of note for this clone: The CDR3 end is not reached by the read, which stops 3 residues before it; the germline J gene fills it in. The chain recombines TRBV6-1 with TRBJ1-1; D is possibly TRBD1 (5 bases). From germline, CDR1 is MNHNS and CDR2 SASEGT. The V end was cut by 4 bases, the J end by 4 bases, with 16 bases between. The CDR3 covers 15 residues. CDR3 residues: CASSAFSGTPTEAFF. CDR3 DNA (partial): TGTGCCAGCAGTGCCTTCTCCGGGACTCCCACTGAA.

This clone is called medium-sized based on its frequency. With the read ending 3 residues before the CDR3 end, the germline J gene is used to fill in that end. The gene calls are TRBV7-2 and TRBJ2-7; 10 nucleotides agree with TRBD2. This CDR3 comprises 14 residues. Germline V gene lookup returns CDR1 SGHTA and CDR2 FQGNSA. V shed 5 bases, J shed 3 bases, and the junction held 4 bases outside the gene matches. CDR3 loop: CASSLSGGRYEQYF. The CDR3 DNA, read in part, is TGTGCCAGCAGCCTTAGCGGGGGGCGCTACGAG.

Details on this clone: The read is 3 residues too short to cover the CDR3 end, so that end is filled in from the germline J gene. This chain connects TRBV11-1 to TRBJ2-5, with 8 bases identical to TRBD1. The V segment lost 5 bases and the J segment 6 bases; nucleotides outside the gene matches: 11. The germline CDR1 and CDR2 sequences are SGHAT and FQDESV (reference sequence). The CDR3 extends over 15 amino acids. Here the CDR3 reads CASSPTDREAKTQYF. CDR3 bases read: TGTGCCAGCAGCCCTACGGACAGGGAGGCGAAGACC. Using reference TRBV11-1 and TRBJ2-5 for the parts outside the CDR3, the full variable domain is EAEVAQSPRYKITEKSQAVAFWCDPISGHATLYWYRQILGQGPELLVQFQDESVVDDSQLPKDRFSAERLKGVDSTLKIQPAELGDSAMYLCASSPTDREAKTQYFGPGTRLLVL.

The part of the CDR3 DNA that was read is TGTGCTAGTGCCCCAGACAGTTCCAATTCACCG. It yields the protein CASAPDSSNSP. The full CDR3 protein is CASAPDSSNSPLFF. This sequence joins TRBV12-5 and TRBJ2-2; tentatively, D is TRBD1 (5 bases). The CDR3 end is not reached by the read, which stops 3 residues before it; the germline J gene fills it in. Germline V gene lookup returns CDR1 LGHNT and CDR2 FRNRAP. This CDR3 is 14 amino acids long.

This CDR3 is CATSSPRESREQYF. The part of the CDR3 DNA that was read is TGTGCCACCAGCAGTCCCAGGGAGTCGCGCGAG. This sequence joins TRBV15 and TRBJ2-7; D is tentatively TRBD1 or TRBD2 (5 bases each). The CDR3 end is not reached by the read, which stops 3 residues before it; the germline J gene fills it in. Per the germline V gene, CDR1 is LNHNV and CDR2 is YYDKDF (reference sequence). The CDR3 is 14 residues long. V was trimmed by 3 bases and J by 6 bases, leaving 15 bases between them.

About this clone itself: The CDR3 goes on 3 residues after the read ends, and that part is filled in from the germline J gene. V gene TRBV20-1 combines with J gene TRBJ1-2; the D gene is possibly TRBD1 (5 bases). This CDR3 contains 15 residues. Trimming took off 0 bases at V and 7 bases at J, with 18 bases between the two ends. From germline, CDR1 is DFQATT and CDR2 SNEGSKA (reference sequence). This CDR3 reads CSARDGTWGGGGYTF. Incomplete CDR3 DNA: TGCAGTGCTAGAGATGGGACGTGGGGGGGTGGTGGC.

Note on this clone: The read stops 3 residues short of the end of the CDR3; the missing end is completed from the germline J gene. V and J are TRBV5-4 and TRBJ1-1; 7 bases are a match to TRBD1. The J segment lost 0 bases and the V segment lost 3 bases, leaving 8 bases of the junction unmatched. The CDR3 has 16 residues. Per germline, CDR1 SGHNT and CDR2 YYREEE (reference sequence). CDR3 DNA, as far as it was read: TGTGCCAGCAGCTCTACAGGGGCCCCAATGAACACTGAA. Translating it yields CASSSTGAPMNTE. The entire CDR3 reads CASSSTGAPMNTEAFF. The full variable domain, rest sourced from reference TRBV5-4 and TRBJ1-1, is ETGVTQSPTHLIKTRGQQVTLRCSSQSGHNTVSWYQQALGQGPQFIFQYYREEENGRGNFPPRFSGLQFPNYSSELNVNALELDDSALYLCASSSTGAPMNTEAFFGQGTRLTVV.

With regard to this clone: The read is 3 residues too short to cover the CDR3 end, so that end is filled in from the germline J gene. V is TRBV20-1 and J is TRBJ2-1; 8 bases align to TRBD1. Germline V gives CDR1 DFQATT, CDR2 SNEGSKA (reference sequence). Trimming cost V 4 bases and J 7 bases; bases outside gene matches: 12. The CDR3 is made up of 15 amino acids. CDR3 residues: CSANHRGRFGNEQFF. The part of the CDR3 DNA that was read is TGCAGTGCTAACCACAGGGGGAGGTTTGGGAATGAG.

For this clone: The read halts 3 residues ahead of the CDR3 end, with the missing end drawn from the germline J gene. V gene TRBV7-3 combines with J gene TRBJ2-1, with D perhaps TRBD1 (6 bases). V gave up 2 bases and J gave up 9 bases, with 11 bases separating them. Germline V lookup: CDR1 SGHTA, CDR2 FQGTGA. The CDR3 contains 13 residues. CDR3 DNA, as far as it was read: TGTGCCAGCAGCTTACTGGGGGCCGCTGAG. Its protein is CASSLLGAAE. The whole CDR3 sequence is CASSLLGAAEQFF.

To note about this clone: The read ends 3 residues shy of where the CDR3 ends; the end is completed using the germline J gene. The rearrangement uses TRBV7-6 and TRBJ2-2; D is perhaps TRBD1 (5 bases). Germline V gene data show CDR1 as SGHVS and CDR2 as FNYEAQ. The CDR3 length is 16 residues. The CDR3 bases that were read are TGTGCCAGCAGCCCGAGGATGTCAGGGCAAGGCTCACCG. Amino acid sequence: CASSPRMSGQGSP. The full CDR3 protein reads CASSPRMSGQGSPLFF.

Concerning this clone: The DNA ends 3 residues before the CDR3 does, and the rest of the CDR3 is filled in from the germline J gene. The chain is built from TRBV7-8 and TRBJ2-3; 9 nucleotides align to TRBD2. CDR1 and CDR2 (germline): SGHVS, FQNEAQ. This CDR3 is built from 16 residues. V trimming: 7 bases; J trimming: 4 bases; junction bases outside the gene matches: 12. The CDR3 region is CASKIPGGGAADTQYF. The part of the CDR3 DNA that was read is TGTGCCAGCAAGATTCCGGGCGGGGGGGCCGCAGATACG.

As concerns this clone: The read comes to an end 3 residues before the CDR3 does, leaving the germline J gene to fill in the end. The chain combines TRBV5-4 with TRBJ2-3; 7 nucleotides agree with TRBD1. CDR1 and CDR2 from the germline V gene are SGHNT and YYREEE (reference sequence). CDR3 size: 15 residues. V dropped 4 bases and J dropped 2; count of bases not matched to a gene: 7. CDR3 amino acids: CASSGDRASTDTQYF. Incomplete CDR3 DNA: TGTGCCAGCAGCGGAGACAGGGCCTCCACAGATACG.

Details on this clone: The CDR3 end falls 3 residues outside the read, so it is completed with the germline J gene. The V call is TRBV29-1, the J call TRBJ1-2; D might be TRBD1 (6 bases). Between the trimmed V and J ends, which lost 6 bases and 3 bases, there was a span of 23 bases. Germline V gene lookup returns CDR1 SQVTM and CDR2 ANQGSEA. This CDR3 has 16 amino acids. Incomplete CDR3 DNA: TGCAGCGTCCGACCCTTAGGGCAGGGGCAAGACTATGGC. Encoded protein: CSVRPLGQGQDYG. The complete CDR3 protein is CSVRPLGQGQDYGYTF.